One and the same sample provided the 28 T cell receptor beta chains below, sequenced in a study of cytomegalovirus exposure and HLA in healthy donors. The PCR ran on 60 Vbeta and 13 Jbeta primers. Using immunoSEQ multiplex PCR, the repertoire was profiled, and TCRdb retains in-frame clones only, with some absent. The sample lists about 89,000 clones, 74% occurring once. The sample was PBMCs. Receptors were obtained from a male donor in good health and CMV-seronegative.

The chain joins TRBV19 to TRBJ1-2; D unclear. V lost 3 bases and J 4 bases, leaving 9 bases between the germline ends. From germline, CDR1 is LNHDA and CDR2 SQIVND (reference sequence). The CDR3 is 13 residues long. In DNA, the CDR3 is TGTGCCAGTAGTATCCCACAGAGCTATGGCTACACCTTC. This gives the protein CASSIPQSYGYTF.

This clone has only a few counts. The V and J genes are TRBV7-2 and TRBJ2-7; 7 nucleotides line up with TRBD2. The CDR3 extends over 14 amino acids. The junction had 5 bases not matched to a gene; V was cut back by 0 bases and J by 6 bases. Germline V gives CDR1 SGHTA, CDR2 FQGNSA. For the CDR3, the DNA is TGTGCCAGCAGCTTAGCGGGAGGGCCACGCGAGCAGTACTTC. Protein: CASSLAGGPREQYF.

V gene TRBV2 combines with J gene TRBJ2-2, with 7 bases identical to TRBD1. This CDR3 spans 13 amino acids. Per germline, CDR1 SNHLY and CDR2 FYNNEI. With 6 bases clipped from V and 5 bases from J, the junction kept 3 bases outside the gene matches. Written as DNA, the CDR3 is TGTGCCAGCAGCGTGACAGGGACCGGGGAGCTGTTTTTT. This translates into CASSVTGTGELFF. Looking up the rest from reference TRBV2 and TRBJ2-2 gives the full variable domain: EPEVTQTPSHQVTQMGQEVILRCVPISNHLYFYWYRQILGQKVEFLVSFYNNEISEKSEIFDDQFSVERPDGSNFTLKIRSTKLEDSAMYFCASSVTGTGELFFGEGSRLTVL.

The V gene is TRBV30, the J gene TRBJ1-2, with D maybe TRBD1 (5 bases). CDR1 is GTSNPN, CDR2 SVGIG, per germline (reference sequence). Trimming shortened V by 2 bases and J by 8 bases, and 9 bases separated the two germline ends. The CDR3 runs to 11 residues. The chain's CDR3 is CAWSPGNGYTF. The CDR3 DNA is TGTGCCTGGAGTCCAGGGAACGGCTACACCTTC.

CDR3 in amino acids: CAWTRGGNYGYTF. CDR3 DNA: TGTGCCTGGACTCGTGGGGGGAACTATGGCTACACCTTC. V usage is TRBV30 and J usage is TRBJ1-2; possible D gene TRBD1, 5 bases. The germline V gene has CDR1 GTSNPN and CDR2 SVGIG (reference sequence). The CDR3 length is 13 residues. Trimming pared 4 bases from V and 2 bases from J, leaving 11 bases between. Supplemented by reference TRBV30 and TRBJ1-2, the full variable domain reads SQTIHQWPATLVQPVGSPLSLECTVEGTSNPNLYWYRQAAGRGLQLLFYSVGIGQISSEVPQNLSASRPQDRQFILSSKKLLLSDSGFYLCAWTRGGNYGYTFGSGTRLTVV.

The chain employs TRBV5-4 and TRBJ2-7, with 11 nucleotides matching TRBD2. The CDR3 contains 17 residues. Germline loops: CDR1 SGHNT, CDR2 YYREEE (reference sequence). Trimming removed 4 bases from V and 0 bases from J; junction bases left unmatched: 9. The CDR3 is CASSPGLAEGSSYEQYF. The CDR3, as DNA: TGTGCCAGCAGCCCGGGACTAGCGGAGGGGAGCTCCTACGAGCAGTACTTC.

This chain connects TRBV28 to TRBJ2-1; 11 nucleotides align to TRBD2. Germline V gene lookup returns CDR1 MDHEN and CDR2 SYDVKM. The CDR3 contains 16 residues. Germline trimming cut 5 bases from V and 5 bases from J; bases unmatched to any gene: 8. DNA for the CDR3: TGTGCCAGCAGTATTGTAGGACTAGCGGGTAACAATGAGCAGTTCTTC. It specifies CASSIVGLAGNNEQFF.

Concerning this clone: One end of the junction is discordant with germline, which a read error may explain. The CDR3 DNA is TGTGCCAGCACTTTAACGTTCGGGACTAGCGGCGACGAGCAGTACTTC. It translates to CASTLTFGTSGDEQYF. The rearrangement joins TRBV28 to TRBJ2-7; 11 nucleotides align to TRBD2. The germline CDR1 and CDR2 sequences are MDHEN and SYDVKM. This CDR3 comprises 16 residues.

The chain carries TRBV29-1 and TRBJ2-1; TRBD1 is a possible D gene (7 bases). This CDR3 is 13 amino acids long. Germline loops: CDR1 SQVTM, CDR2 ANQGSEA. Trimming removed 6 bases at V and 6 bases at J, with 15 bases between. Here the CDR3 reads CSVNQGGSNEQFF. The CDR3 nucleotides read TGCAGCGTAAATCAGGGGGGAAGCAATGAGCAGTTCTTC.

The V gene is TRBV7-2, the J gene TRBJ1-1; D gene ambiguous. This CDR3 contains 15 residues. V lost 0 bases to trimming and J lost 4 bases, with 12 bases between them. Germline V CDR1 and CDR2: SGHTA, FQGNSA. The CDR3 nucleotides are TGTGCCAGCAGCTTAGCGTTAACGGGTGGCACTGAAGCTTTCTTT. Translating gives CASSLALTGGTEAFF.

This chain connects TRBV28 to TRBJ2-7, with D possibly matching TRBD2 (7 bases). The germline V and J ends were trimmed by 8 bases and 2 bases, with 19 bases remaining between them. The germline V gene encodes CDR1 MDHEN and CDR2 SYDVKM. This CDR3 contains 15 residues. CDR3 loop: CASVWGAGAPYEQYF. In nucleotides, the CDR3 is TGTGCCAGCGTCTGGGGGGCGGGAGCCCCCTACGAGCAGTACTTC.

The chain couples TRBV16 to TRBJ1-2, with a weak D call TRBD1 (5 bases). The CDR3 is 12 residues long. Germline V gives CDR1 KGHSY, CDR2 FQNENV. Trimming pared 2 bases from V and 8 bases from J, leaving 9 bases between. The CDR3 region is CASSQTRAGYTF. The CDR3 nucleotides read TGTGCCAGCAGCCAAACCAGGGCCGGCTACACCTTC.

V and J are TRBV2 and TRBJ2-7, with TRBD1 identical over 9 bases. CDR3 length equals 15 residues. The ends lost 5 bases at V and 5 bases at J; junction bases unmatched: 10. Looked up from germline, CDR1 is SNHLY and CDR2 is FYNNEI. The CDR3 is CASSSRDRVRDEQYF. The CDR3, as DNA: TGTGCCAGCAGTTCCCGGGACAGGGTGCGCGACGAGCAGTACTTC.

This chain links TRBV19 with TRBJ2-3; the D gene is possibly TRBD1 (5 bases). This CDR3 has 15 amino acids. V lost 3 bases and J lost 2, with 12 bases in between. Germline CDR1 is LNHDA and CDR2 is SQIVND (reference sequence). DNA of the CDR3: TGTGCCAGTAGTATGGGGCTACTTATCACAGATACGCAGTATTTT. It encodes CASSMGLLITDTQYF.

In its sample, this clone was seen once. The V gene is TRBV6-1, the J gene TRBJ2-2, with 11 bases fitting TRBD2. V lost 6 bases, J lost 3 bases, and 3 bases stayed unmatched. The CDR3 consists of 15 residues. The germline gives CDR1 MNHNS, CDR2 SASEGT. The CDR3 is CASRALAGDTGELFF. CDR3 bases: TGTGCCAGCAGGGCACTAGCGGGAGACACCGGGGAGCTGTTTTTT.

The gene calls are TRBV11-2 and TRBJ2-1; D is unresolved. Germline V gene data show CDR1 as SGHAT and CDR2 as FQNNGV. The CDR3 length is 13 residues. Trimming removed 7 bases at V and 0 bases at J, with 7 bases between. The CDR3: CASTHTSYNEQFF. The CDR3 coding sequence is TGTGCCAGCACCCACACCTCCTACAATGAGCAGTTCTTC.

As regards this clone: Other DNA sequences of this sample code for an identical CDR3. J is TRBJ2-7 and V is TRBV5-1; 9 bases map to TRBD1. The CDR3 has 15 amino acids. The germline gives CDR1 SGHRS, CDR2 YFSETQ. The V and J ends lost 0 bases and 3 bases, in that order; junction bases with no gene match: 4. CDR3 DNA sequence: TGCGCCAGCAGCTTGGGGGGACAGGGTTACTACGAGCAGTACTTC. This codes for CASSLGGQGYYEQYF.

This clone was counted only a few times. The V call is TRBV6-1, the J call TRBJ2-1; possibly TRBD2 for D (6 bases). The V end was cut by 4 bases, the J end by 0 bases, with 10 bases between. Germline V gene data show CDR1 as MNHNS and CDR2 as SASEGT. The CDR3 covers 15 residues. DNA for the CDR3: TGTGCCAGCAGTGGACTAGTCAGCTCCTACAATGAGCAGTTCTTC. It translates to CASSGLVSSYNEQFF.

Here the CDR3 DNA reads TGTGCCAGCAGCTTACGGAGAAACACTGAAGCTTTCTTT. The encoded protein is CASSLRRNTEAFF. The V and J genes are TRBV7-3 and TRBJ1-1; D gene ambiguous. This CDR3 contains 13 residues. Trimming took off 2 bases at V and 2 bases at J, with 6 bases between the two ends. Germline V gives CDR1 SGHTA, CDR2 FQGTGA.

The chain links TRBV6-6 to TRBJ2-7; TRBD2 agrees at 9 bases. CDR1 is MNHNY and CDR2 is SVGAGI in the germline V gene (reference sequence). The CDR3 loop spans 15 amino acids. Trimming at V came to 0 bases and at J to 2 bases, leaving 2 bases not matched to a gene. CDR3 sequence reads: CASSYSLAGTYEQYF. The CDR3 DNA reads as TGTGCCAGCAGTTACTCTCTAGCGGGGACCTACGAGCAGTACTTC.

A few counts support this clone. The chain recombines TRBV29-1 with TRBJ2-7; D is possibly TRBD2 (6 bases). V shed 8 bases and J shed 7 bases, with 21 bases lying between them. The CDR3 consists of 13 residues. Germline CDR1 SQVTM, CDR2 ANQGSEA. In DNA, the CDR3 is TGCAGCATACGACAAATCGGAGGGCGAGAGCAGTACTTC. As protein: CSIRQIGGREQYF.

V usage is TRBV5-1 and J usage is TRBJ1-2; D is unresolved. V lost 7 bases and J 0 bases, leaving 10 bases between the germline ends. This CDR3 contains 13 residues. Germline V gene sequence: CDR1 SGHRS, CDR2 YFSETQ. As DNA, the CDR3 is TGCGCCAGCCAGTTGTCAGCTAACTATGGCTACACCTTC. It specifies CASQLSANYGYTF.

This clone has more than one count but fewer than ten. This sequence joins TRBV11-2 and TRBJ1-1; the match to TRBD1 covers 12 bases. CDR1 is SGHAT, CDR2 FQNNGV, per germline. This CDR3 spans 17 amino acids. Losses at the gene ends were 4 bases for V and 4 bases for J; bases not matched to a gene: 10. CDR3: CASSSVPGQGARTEAFF. CDR3 coding DNA: TGTGCCAGCAGCTCCGTTCCGGGACAGGGGGCGCGCACTGAAGCTTTCTTT.

The gene calls are TRBV5-1 and TRBJ2-5; 9 bases are a match to TRBD1. Germline lookup yields CDR1 SGHRS and CDR2 YFSETQ. This CDR3 has 21 amino acids. V trimming: 3 bases; J trimming: 1 base; junction bases outside the gene matches: 22. The CDR3 protein is CASSSPLGQGSLRIAQETQYF. The CDR3 bases are TGCGCCAGCAGCTCACCCCTTGGACAGGGGTCCCTTAGAATCGCCCAAGAGACCCAGTACTTC.

This chain links TRBV2 with TRBJ2-2; 8 nucleotides line up with TRBD2. Per the germline V gene, CDR1 is SNHLY and CDR2 is FYNNEI. Germline trimming cut 4 bases from V and 7 bases from J; bases unmatched to any gene: 8. This CDR3 contains 15 residues. The CDR3, as DNA: TGTGCCAGCAGTGGGGGACTAGTCGAGGGCGGGGAGCTGTTTTTT. It translates to CASSGGLVEGGELFF.

This chain joins TRBV19 and TRBJ2-5; D unclear. This CDR3 has 15 residues. V was pared by 0 bases and J by 5 bases, with 13 bases between. Germline CDR1 and CDR2: LNHDA and SQIVND (reference sequence). This chain's CDR3 is CASSIEVTSWETQYF. The CDR3 region has the DNA TGTGCCAGTAGTATAGAGGTTACTTCGTGGGAGACCCAGTACTTC.

The V gene is TRBV5-1, the J gene TRBJ2-7; the match to TRBD1 covers 7 bases. Germline V gene lookup returns CDR1 SGHRS and CDR2 YFSETQ. V lost 4 bases and J lost 1; bases outside the gene matches: 8. The CDR3 spans 15 residues. The CDR3 region has the DNA TGCGCCAGCAGCCTGACACGGACAGGTTCCTACGAGCAGTACTTC. This gives the protein CASSLTRTGSYEQYF.

The rearrangement uses TRBV9 and TRBJ2-5; D gene uncertain. CDR1 is SGDLS, CDR2 YYNGEE, per germline. The germline V and J ends were trimmed by 0 bases and 5 bases, with 17 bases remaining between them. This CDR3 has 16 amino acids. CDR3 protein: CASSVGSGSAGETQYF. The DNA of the CDR3 is TGTGCCAGCAGCGTAGGAAGTGGGTCAGCCGGGGAGACCCAGTACTTC.